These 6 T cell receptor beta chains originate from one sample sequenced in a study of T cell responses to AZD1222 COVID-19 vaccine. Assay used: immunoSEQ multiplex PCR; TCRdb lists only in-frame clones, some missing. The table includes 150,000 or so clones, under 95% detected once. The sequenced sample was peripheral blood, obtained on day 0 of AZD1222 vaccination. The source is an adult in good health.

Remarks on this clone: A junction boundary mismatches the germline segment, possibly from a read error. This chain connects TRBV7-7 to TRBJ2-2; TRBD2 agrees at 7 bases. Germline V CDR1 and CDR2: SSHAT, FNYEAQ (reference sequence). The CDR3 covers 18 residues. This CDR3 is CASSLGTKSAGRTGELFF. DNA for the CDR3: TGTGCTAGCAGCTTGGGGACTAAAAGCGCTGGGCGAACCGGGGAGCTGTTTTTT.

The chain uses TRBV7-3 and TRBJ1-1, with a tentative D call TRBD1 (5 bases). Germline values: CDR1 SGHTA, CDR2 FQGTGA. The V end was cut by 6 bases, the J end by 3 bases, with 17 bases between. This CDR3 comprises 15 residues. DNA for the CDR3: TGTGCCAGCAGTTCCACCGGGGGGGTTTACACTGAAGCTTTCTTT. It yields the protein CASSSTGGVYTEAFF.

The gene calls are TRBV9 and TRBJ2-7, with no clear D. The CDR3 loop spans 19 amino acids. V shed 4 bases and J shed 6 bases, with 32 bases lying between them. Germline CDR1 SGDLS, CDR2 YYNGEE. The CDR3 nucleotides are TGTGCCAGCAGCCGCTCTACTACGGTCTTCAGCACTCCCGAAGGCGAGCAGTACTTC. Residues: CASSRSTTVFSTPEGEQYF.

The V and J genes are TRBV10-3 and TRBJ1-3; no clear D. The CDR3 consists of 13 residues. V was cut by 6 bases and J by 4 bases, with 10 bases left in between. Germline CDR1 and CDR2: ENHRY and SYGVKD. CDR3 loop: CAIRDPAGNTIYF. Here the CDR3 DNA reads TGTGCCATCAGGGACCCGGCAGGAAACACCATATATTTT.

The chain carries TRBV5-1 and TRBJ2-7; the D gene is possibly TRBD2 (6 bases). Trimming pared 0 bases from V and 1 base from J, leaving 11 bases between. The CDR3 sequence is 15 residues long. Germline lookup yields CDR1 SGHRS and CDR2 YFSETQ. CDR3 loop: CASSLAGLRSYEQYF. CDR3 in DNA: TGCGCCAGCAGCTTGGCGGGACTGAGGTCCTACGAGCAGTACTTC.

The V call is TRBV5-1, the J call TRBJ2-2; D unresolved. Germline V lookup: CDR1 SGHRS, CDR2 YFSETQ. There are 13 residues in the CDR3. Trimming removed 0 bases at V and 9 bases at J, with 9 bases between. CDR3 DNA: TGCGCCAGCAGCTTGGGCTCGTCGCGGGAGCTGTTTTTT. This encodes CASSLGSSRELFF.